The 18 T cell receptor beta chains below all came from one sample that was sequenced in a study of shared clonotypes between healthy human individuals. The method was immunoSEQ multiplex PCR; TCRdb's version includes in-frame clones alone and lacks a portion of them. Of about 1 million clones in the sample, approximately 76% were seen once. Sequenced sample: memory CD4+ T cells sorted from blood. The subset: CD45RA-negative fraction. The receptors shown here come from a man aged 18 to 29 in good health.

This rearrangement joins TRBV2 to TRBJ1-1; 10 nucleotides line up with TRBD1. The CDR3 spans 14 residues. Trimming cost V 4 bases and J 3 bases; bases outside gene matches: 2. CDR1 is SNHLY, CDR2 FYNNEI, per germline. Written as DNA, the CDR3 is TGTGCCAGCAGTGGAGGGACAGGGGACACTGAAGCTTTCTTT. Translation: CASSGGTGDTEAFF.

This clone was picked up a small number of times. A far larger clone differs by one base, so this is likely a read error. Other DNA sequences in this sample translate to the same CDR3. The chain is built from TRBV5-1 and TRBJ1-5; D is undetermined. The CDR3 sequence is 13 residues long. Trimming cost V 0 bases and J 3 bases, with 4 bases left between them. CDR1 is SGHRS and CDR2 is YFSETQ in the germline V gene. The CDR3 nucleotides are TGCGCCAGCAGCTTGGATACCAATCAGCCCCAGCATTTT. This encodes CASSLDTNQPQHF.

J is TRBJ2-3 and V is TRBV30, with 13 bases fitting TRBD2. The germline V gene has CDR1 GTSNPN and CDR2 SVGIG (reference sequence). V lost 1 base to trimming and J lost 6 bases; unmatched junction nucleotides: 7. The CDR3 length is 16 residues. CDR3 sequence: CAWSGGLAGLGDTQYF. In DNA, the CDR3 is TGTGCCTGGAGTGGGGGACTAGCGGGGTTGGGTGATACGCAGTATTTT.

This chain links TRBV5-1 with TRBJ2-5, with 10 bases aligning to TRBD2. The V and J ends lost 5 bases and 4 bases, in that order; junction bases with no gene match: 5. Germline CDR1 reads SGHRS; CDR2 reads YFSETQ. The length of the CDR3 is 14 residues. CDR3 sequence (DNA): TGCGCCAGCAGAGAAGCGGGAGGGCCAGAGACCCAGTACTTC. Encoded protein: CASREAGGPETQYF.

The rearrangement links TRBV30 to TRBJ1-5, with a weak D call TRBD1 (5 bases). This CDR3 contains 13 residues. Per the germline V gene, CDR1 is GTSNPN and CDR2 is SVGIG (reference sequence). The V end lost 3 bases, the J end lost 4 bases, and 10 bases lay between the germline ends. CDR3 sequence reads: CAWRGTPNQPQHF. CDR3 in DNA: TGTGCCTGGAGAGGGACCCCTAATCAGCCCCAGCATTTT.

The chain links TRBV5-1 to TRBJ2-3; the match to TRBD2 covers 9 bases. The germline V gene has CDR1 SGHRS and CDR2 YFSETQ. This CDR3 contains 15 residues. V lost 6 bases to trimming and J lost 3 bases; unmatched junction nucleotides: 8. The CDR3 here is CASTVAGDLTDTQYF. In DNA form, the CDR3 reads TGCGCCAGCACCGTAGCGGGAGATTTGACAGATACGCAGTATTTT.

The rearrangement joins TRBV5-6 to TRBJ2-5; no clear D. The germline V gene has CDR1 SGHDT and CDR2 YYEEEE. The CDR3 extends over 14 amino acids. V was cut by 1 base and J by 3 bases, with 10 bases left in between. The CDR3 nucleotides are TGTGCCAGCAGCTTGCCGCGCAGTGAAGAGACCCAGTACTTC. This codes for CASSLPRSEETQYF.

This clone was picked up one time. This sequence joins TRBV6-1 and TRBJ1-6; a weak D match, TRBD1 (5 bases). The CDR3 sequence is 20 residues long. CDR1 is MNHNS, CDR2 SASEGT, per germline. Trimming cost V 2 bases and J 1 base, with 21 bases left between them. CDR3 in amino acids: CASSEISEGRGQSYNSPLHF. The CDR3 DNA follows: TGTGCCAGCAGTGAAATTTCCGAAGGGAGGGGCCAATCCTATAATTCACCCCTCCACTTT.

J is TRBJ2-1 and V is TRBV2; tentatively, D is TRBD1 or TRBD2 (5 bases each). V lost 5 bases to trimming and J lost 7 bases, with 21 bases between them. The CDR3 totals 16 residues. From germline, CDR1 is SNHLY and CDR2 FYNNEI. CDR3 sequence (DNA): TGTGCCAGCAGTACCCGGTTCGGCCAGGGAGAGAATGAGCAGTTCTTC. This codes for CASSTRFGQGENEQFF.

Of note for this clone: Other DNA sequences within the sample encode an identical CDR3. The chain carries TRBV6-1 and TRBJ1-5, with D possibly TRBD1 on 6 matching bases. CDR3 length: 14 amino acids. The germline CDR1 and CDR2 sequences are MNHNS and SASEGT. Trimming removed 3 bases at V and 2 bases at J, with 8 bases between. The CDR3 DNA reads TGTGCCAGCAGTGAGACAGGTCGCAATCAGCCCCAGCATTTT. It translates to CASSETGRNQPQHF.

The rearrangement links TRBV10-2 to TRBJ2-1; D is undetermined. V lost 6 bases to trimming and J lost 10 bases, with 13 bases between them. The CDR3 consists of 12 residues. Per the germline V gene, CDR1 is WSHSY and CDR2 is SAAADI. The CDR3 DNA sequence: TGCGCCAGCAGCAGTGATTCCAGGGAGCAGTTCTTC. Translating it yields CASSSDSREQFF.

The chain has TRBV6-1 and TRBJ2-7; D ambiguous. This CDR3 has 11 amino acids. From germline, CDR1 is MNHNS and CDR2 SASEGT. V was trimmed by 7 bases and J by 0 bases, leaving 4 bases between them. CDR3 DNA: TGTGCCAGCACCGGCTCCTACGAGCAGTACTTC. It yields the protein CASTGSYEQYF.

This clone turned up a few times. Other DNA sequences in this specimen translate into the identical CDR3. The gene calls are TRBV18 and TRBJ2-7; either TRBD1 or TRBD2 may supply D (5 bases each). From germline, CDR1 is KGHSH and CDR2 LQKENI. Trimming removed 3 bases from V and 2 bases from J, with 5 bases in between. The CDR3 spans 12 residues. The CDR3 DNA sequence: TGTGCCAGCTCACCGGGGGCCTACGAGCAGTACTTC. Protein sequence: CASSPGAYEQYF.

The gene calls are TRBV30 and TRBJ2-7; D might be TRBD1 or TRBD2, each matching 5 bases. The V end lost 1 base, the J end lost 1 base, and 14 bases lay between the germline ends. CDR3 size: 15 residues. Germline V gives CDR1 GTSNPN, CDR2 SVGIG (reference sequence). The CDR3 protein is CAWSADIPGSYEQYF. The CDR3 nucleotides are TGTGCCTGGAGTGCGGACATCCCGGGGTCCTACGAGCAGTACTTC.

This chain joins TRBV11-2 and TRBJ2-1; D is perhaps TRBD2 (5 bases). The CDR3 has 11 residues. Germline loops: CDR1 SGHAT, CDR2 FQNNGV. The V gene lost 8 bases and the J gene lost 7 bases, with 9 bases spanning the gap. The CDR3 DNA reads as TGTGCCAGCGGGAGCTTTAATGAGCAGTTCTTC. It codes for CASGSFNEQFF.

Concerning this clone: The same CDR3 is also encoded by other DNA sequences in this sample. V is TRBV7-8 and J is TRBJ1-1; a possible D gene is TRBD1 (5 bases). Per germline, CDR1 SGHVS and CDR2 FQNEAQ. The V and J ends lost 2 bases and 1 base respectively, with 8 bases between them. The CDR3 spans 14 residues. The DNA of the CDR3 is TGTGCCAGCAGCTTATCCGGGGCGAACACTGAAGCTTTCTTT. Translating gives CASSLSGANTEAFF. Supplemented by reference TRBV7-8 and TRBJ1-1, the full variable domain reads GAGVSQSPRYKVAKRGQDVALRCDPISGHVSLFWYQQALGQGPEFLTYFQNEAQLDKSGLPSDRFFAERPEGSVSTLKIQRTQQEDSAVYLCASSLSGANTEAFFGQGTRLTVV.

This clone was found a few times. The rearrangement joins TRBV5-1 to TRBJ2-7; D is possibly TRBD1 (5 bases). The germline V gene encodes CDR1 SGHRS and CDR2 YFSETQ. The CDR3 covers 13 residues. Trimming stripped 4 bases from V and 1 base from J, with 9 bases between. The CDR3 nucleotides are TGCGCCAGCAGCCCACAGGCGTCCTACGAGCAGTACTTC. Translated, it gives CASSPQASYEQYF.

This sequence joins TRBV6-1 and TRBJ1-2; a weak D match, TRBD1 (6 bases). Germline V gives CDR1 MNHNS, CDR2 SASEGT. The CDR3 sequence is 15 residues long. The V end lost 0 bases, the J end lost 8 bases, and 16 bases lay between the germline ends. The CDR3 DNA is TGTGCCAGCAGTGAAGCGACCTACAGGGTAAGCGGCTACACCTTC. Encoded protein: CASSEATYRVSGYTF.